The 11 T cell receptor beta chains below all came from one sample that was sequenced in a study of response to subunit inactivated influenza vaccine (dated by TCRdb to the late 2010s). Library preparation used RT-PCR. Sequencing instrument: Illumina HiSeq 2500. The public sequencing data were trimmed at Q25 with fastp and processed into clonotypes with MiXCR by TCRdb, which kept only in-frame beta chains. Duplicate CDR3 protein sequences are folded into a single record with the most common DNA and genes. This sample holds roughly 620,000 distinct CDR3 sequences; around 11% were observed only once. Clones ranked in the top ten supply approximately 11% of the sample. The data were also submitted as part of a second study, on T cells expressing NK-cell markers. According to the second study: TCR beta cDNA libraries were prepared using 5'RACE template switching, which introduced a universal primer site and unique molecular identifiers.

Specimen: PBMCs from blood, collected on the day of vaccination. Receptor source: a man aged 45-65 years who received an inactivated influenza vaccine. Donor details come from another sample of the same person, matched by shared clones.

This clonotype was observed a handful of times. The chain has TRBV7-6 and TRBJ2-2; 10 positions agree with TRBD2. The CDR3 has 16 amino acids. Germline assignment: CDR1 SGHVS and CDR2 FNYEAQ. J lost 6 bases, V lost 2 bases, and 6 bases had no gene match. The CDR3 is CASSLSGLAGAGELFF. The CDR3 nucleotides read TGTGCCAGCAGCTTATCTGGTCTAGCGGGAGCCGGGGAGCTGTTTTTT.

This chain links TRBV12-3 or TRBV12-4 with TRBJ1-2; TRBD1 matches at 9 bases. The V segment lost 5 bases and the J segment 7 bases; nucleotides outside the gene matches: 8. The length of the CDR3 is 14 residues. CDR3 nucleotide sequence: TGTGCCAGCAGTCCGGGACAGGGAGGTCCTGGCTACACCTTC. Amino acids: CASSPGQGGPGYTF.

This clonotype was recorded a few times. The rearrangement uses TRBV28 and TRBJ2-6; TRBD1 aligns across 7 bases. J was trimmed by 9 bases and V by 8 bases; bases with no gene match: 10. The CDR3 spans 14 residues. The germline V gene encodes CDR1 MDHEN and CDR2 SYDVKM. In DNA, the CDR3 is TGTGCCAGCGGACAGGTCACCCCTCTCAACGTCCTGACTTTC. This translates into CASGQVTPLNVLTF. Complete variable domain (other parts from reference TRBV28 and TRBJ2-6): DVKVTQSSRYLVKRTGEKVFLECVQDMDHENMFWYRQDPGLGLRLIYFSYDVKMKEKGDIPEGYSVSREKKERFSLILESASTNQTSMYLCASGQVTPLNVLTFGAGSRLTVL.

This chain uses TRBV5-1 with TRBJ2-1, with D perhaps matching TRBD1 (5 bases). This CDR3 comprises 13 residues. Germline assignment: CDR1 SGHRS and CDR2 YFSETQ. Trimming cost V 2 bases and J 8 bases, with 11 bases left between them. CDR3 sequence (DNA): TGCGCCAGCAGCTTAGGGGCCCCTTATGAGCAGTTCTTC. This gives the protein CASSLGAPYEQFF.

In this sample, this clonotype turned up a few times. The chain employs TRBV7-7 and TRBJ2-2, with D possibly being TRBD1 (6 bases). V lost 1 base and J lost 3, with 9 bases in between. Germline V gene lookup returns CDR1 SSHAT and CDR2 FNYEAQ (reference sequence). This CDR3 has 15 amino acids. The CDR3 DNA sequence: TGTGCCAGCAGCTTAGGGGACACCTACACCGGGGAGCTGTTTTTT. It is translated as CASSLGDTYTGELFF.

In this sample, this clonotype turned up a few times. The chain has TRBV24-1 and TRBJ2-5; D possibly corresponds to TRBD1 (6 bases). The germline CDR1 and CDR2 sequences are KGHDR and SFDVKD. Trimming pared 0 bases from V and 2 bases from J, leaving 12 bases between. The CDR3 covers 16 residues. The CDR3 DNA reads as TGTGCCACCAGTGATTTGCGGGCAGGACAGCAAGAGACCCAGTACTTC. Translation gives CATSDLRAGQQETQYF.

The V gene is TRBV7-3, the J gene TRBJ2-3, with D hard to call. V lost 5 bases, J lost 4 bases, and 16 bases lay in between. This CDR3 region has 15 residues. Looked up from germline, CDR1 is SGHTA and CDR2 is FQGTGA. The CDR3 nucleotides are TGTGCCAGCAGCCCCGGAGCAGTAGCTTCAGATACGCAGTATTTT. This sequence encodes CASSPGAVASDTQYF.

This chain joins TRBV11-1 and TRBJ2-3; 7 nucleotides match TRBD1. The V gene end was trimmed by 5 bases and the J gene end by 2 bases; junction bases not matched to a gene: 16. Per the germline V gene, CDR1 is SGHAT and CDR2 is FQDESV (reference sequence). The CDR3 extends over 18 amino acids. CDR3 in amino acids: CASSTRTGYLSLTDTQYF. The DNA for the CDR3 is TGTGCCAGCAGCACCAGGACAGGCTACTTATCCCTCACAGATACGCAGTATTTT.

This clonotype was picked up many times. The rearrangement uses TRBV12-3 or TRBV12-4 and TRBJ1-1; TRBD1 matches 7 bases. This CDR3 region has 14 residues. V lost 4 bases and J lost 0; bases outside the gene matches: 2. The CDR3 sequence: CASSWDSVNTEAFF. The CDR3 DNA reads TGTGCCAGCAGTTGGGACAGTGTGAACACTGAAGCTTTCTTT.

The chain carries TRBV28 and TRBJ2-7; 7 nucleotides agree with TRBD1. Germline V lookup: CDR1 MDHEN, CDR2 SYDVKM. V dropped 6 bases and J dropped 3; count of bases not matched to a gene: 14. The CDR3 is 16 residues long. This CDR3 is CASSLTGEIEFYEQYF. The CDR3 bases are TGTGCCAGCAGCCTCACAGGGGAAATCGAATTCTACGAGCAGTACTTC.

The chain is built from TRBV20-1 and TRBJ1-2; a possible D gene is TRBD1 (5 bases). Germline V gene lookup returns CDR1 DFQATT and CDR2 SNEGSKA (reference sequence). Trimming cost V 3 bases and J 4 bases, with 9 bases left between them. The CDR3 is 12 residues long. The CDR3 reads CSASRERYGYTF. For the CDR3, the DNA is TGCAGTGCTAGCAGGGAGCGCTATGGCTACACCTTC.